This T cell receptor (beta chain) derives from a study of human T cells and chemical hapten exposure. Study as a whole: The study enrolled mostly female patients with alopecia areata, totalis or universalis.

In the study's own analysis: Sample-level TCR yields exhibited a median of approximately 96,000, with a range of about 20,000 to 700,000. TCRdb ran MiXCR on the RACE reads and lists one entry per CDR3 protein. V and J calls and clone size were set by TCRdb, not the authors. Here the sample spans fewer than 200,000 distinct CDR3 sequences, about a fifth being singletons. Germline V gene data show CDR1 as LNHNV and CDR2 as YYDKDF (reference sequence). The CDR3 has 17 amino acids. V dropped 0 bases and J dropped 5; count of bases not matched to a gene: 11. The time point here: patch test 1, 2 weeks after DPC sensitization. As to treatment: therapeutic diphenylcyclopropenone sensitization with weekly scalp DPC. Sample donors consisted of patients with alopecia, aged 18 to 70 years, who were suitable for DPC. Ten or more counts support this clonotype.

The rearrangement joins TRBV15 to TRBJ1-1; 8 bases line up with TRBD1. This TCR was sampled from a woman aged 50 to 60 with alopecia areata. Some clones in this sample may be carry-over from other donors' samples. Sequencing was performed on whole blood, taken in connection with sensitization to the hapten diphenylcyclopropenone (DPC). The chain's CDR3 is CATSRDPPGTGETEAFF. DNA for the CDR3: TGTGCCACCAGCAGAGATCCACCCGGGACAGGAGAGACTGAAGCTTTCTTT. The complete variable domain, with remaining parts taken from reference TRBV15 and TRBJ1-1, reads DAMVIQNPRYQVTQFGKPVTLSCSQTLNHNVMYWYQQKSSQAPKLLFHYYDKDFNNEADTPDNFQSRRPNTSFCFLDIRSPGLGDTAMYLCATSRDPPGTGETEAFFGQGTRLTVV.